The 25 T cell receptor beta chains below were found in one sample sequenced in a study of human T cells and chemical hapten exposure. Documented time point: patch test 1, 2 weeks after DPC sensitization. Documented treatment: therapeutic diphenylcyclopropenone sensitization with weekly scalp DPC. One entry per CDR3 protein results from TCRdb running MiXCR on the RACE reads. The sample contains some 94,000 distinct CDR3 sequences, around an eighth of which appear only once. The input for sequencing was whole blood, taken in connection with sensitization to the hapten diphenylcyclopropenone (DPC). Receptor source: a woman aged 40 to 50 with alopecia areata. Some clones in this sample may be carry-over from other donors' samples.

The chain combines TRBV28 with TRBJ2-7; D is uncertain. V was cut by 5 bases and J by 4 bases, with 12 bases left in between. This CDR3 region has 13 residues. Germline V gene data show CDR1 as MDHEN and CDR2 as SYDVKM. DNA for the CDR3: TGTGCCAGCAGTCCCCCCGCGGTATACGAGCAGTACTTC. Translation gives CASSPPAVYEQYF.

The chain links TRBV6-1 to TRBJ2-1; 12 nucleotides line up with TRBD2. The V segment lost 11 bases and the J segment 9 bases; nucleotides outside the gene matches: 11. The CDR3 has 14 amino acids. In germline, CDR1 is MNHNS, CDR2 SASEGT. CDR3 coding DNA: TGTGCCGTTGCTGGGCTAGCGGGAGGGATTGAGCAGTTCTTC. This translates into CAVAGLAGGIEQFF.

In its sample, this clonotype was seen many times. This chain links TRBV7-3 with TRBJ2-2, with D unresolved. V was cut by 5 bases and J by 0 bases, with 4 bases left in between. The CDR3 runs 13 residues. Germline V gene lookup returns CDR1 SGHTA and CDR2 FQGTGA. For the CDR3, the DNA is TGTGCCAGCAGCCGTACGAACACCGGGGAGCTGTTTTTT. Translation: CASSRTNTGELFF.

The V call is TRBV11-3, the J call TRBJ2-2; 7 nucleotides align to TRBD2. CDR1 and CDR2 from the germline V gene are SGHNT and YENEEA. The J segment lost 6 bases and the V segment lost 5 bases, leaving 15 bases of the junction unmatched. The CDR3 totals 17 residues. The chain's CDR3 is CASSRGALRETAGELFF. In DNA form, the CDR3 reads TGTGCCAGCAGCAGAGGTGCGTTGCGGGAGACGGCCGGGGAGCTGTTTTTT.

The sample holds many counts of this clonotype. CDR3 bases: TGCAGCGTTATTAAGGGGACAGGCTCTGGAAACACCATATATTTT. Amino acids: CSVIKGTGSGNTIYF. V and J are TRBV29-1 and TRBJ1-3; TRBD1 agrees at 8 bases. The CDR3 consists of 15 residues. CDR1 is SQVTM, CDR2 ANQGSEA, per germline. The V gene end was trimmed by 5 bases and the J gene end by 0 bases; junction bases not matched to a gene: 6. The whole variable domain, remainder taken from reference TRBV29-1 and TRBJ1-3, is SAVISQKPSRDICQRGTSLTIQCQVDSQVTMMFWYRQQPGQSLTLIATANQGSEATYESGFVIDKFPISRPNLTFSTLTVSNMSPEDSSIYLCSVIKGTGSGNTIYFGEGSWLTVV.

The chain employs TRBV28 and TRBJ2-3; the match to TRBD1 covers 7 bases. This CDR3 spans 15 amino acids. Germline V lookup: CDR1 MDHEN, CDR2 SYDVKM. Unmatched junction bases numbered 3, after V lost 3 bases and J lost 0 bases. The CDR3 loop reads CASSFRGLSTDTQYF. CDR3 bases: TGTGCCAGCAGTTTTAGGGGGCTGAGCACAGATACGCAGTATTTT.

This clonotype was counted many times. This chain connects TRBV6-2 or TRBV6-3 to TRBJ2-1; possible D gene TRBD2, 7 bases. Germline values: CDR1 MNHEY, CDR2 SVGEGT. This CDR3 is built from 14 residues. The V end lost 7 bases, the J end lost 0 bases, and 10 bases lay between the germline ends. The CDR3 loop reads CASIGGLSYNEQFF. CDR3 nucleotide sequence: TGTGCCAGCATCGGGGGGCTCTCCTACAATGAGCAGTTCTTC.

This clonotype was seen a few times. This chain links TRBV28 with TRBJ1-5; TRBD1 is a possible D gene (5 bases). Trimming shortened V by 6 bases and J by 1 base, and 19 bases separated the two germline ends. This CDR3 has 17 residues. Germline V gene data show CDR1 as MDHEN and CDR2 as SYDVKM. CDR3 loop: CASSLAQAGWSNQPQHF. The CDR3 region has the DNA TGTGCCAGCAGCCTTGCACAGGCAGGTTGGAGCAATCAGCCCCAGCATTTT.

In this sample, this clonotype turned up a few times. The V gene is TRBV7-2, the J gene TRBJ2-1; TRBD2 aligns across 8 bases. This CDR3 is 15 amino acids long. The junction had 5 bases not matched to a gene; V was cut back by 2 bases and J by 5 bases. Germline loops: CDR1 SGHTA, CDR2 FQGNSA. The CDR3 region has the DNA TGTGCCAGCAGCTTATCTGGACTAGCAAACAATGAGCAGTTCTTC. Amino acids: CASSLSGLANNEQFF.

This clonotype was detected a few times. This sequence joins TRBV11-2 and TRBJ2-1, with 8 positions matching TRBD2. This CDR3 is 13 amino acids long. Germline values: CDR1 SGHAT, CDR2 FQNNGV. The V gene end was trimmed by 5 bases and the J gene end by 16 bases; junction bases not matched to a gene: 13. CDR3 protein: CASSANSGTSCFF. CDR3 DNA sequence: TGTGCCAGCAGCGCAAATAGCGGGACTTCGTGCTTCTTC.

This clonotype was seen only a few times. The chain joins TRBV19 to TRBJ2-3; 10 bases agree with TRBD2. The CDR3 consists of 14 residues. Germline V gives CDR1 LNHDA, CDR2 SQIVND (reference sequence). The junction had 8 bases not matched to a gene; V was cut back by 11 bases and J by 3 bases. The CDR3, as DNA: TGTGCCTGCAAGCGGGAGGGCCGAACAGATACGCAGTATTTT. Protein sequence: CACKREGRTDTQYF.

The chain carries TRBV20-1 and TRBJ2-1; 8 bases are shared with TRBD2. Per germline, CDR1 DFQATT and CDR2 SNEGSKA (reference sequence). The CDR3 covers 15 residues. V lost 5 bases to trimming and J lost 5 bases; unmatched junction nucleotides: 11. The CDR3 is CSAGQAGAGNNEQFF. The CDR3 DNA sequence: TGCAGTGCTGGACAAGCGGGAGCCGGGAACAATGAGCAGTTCTTC.

This chain links TRBV7-9 with TRBJ1-3; no firm D call. In germline, CDR1 is SEHNR, CDR2 FQNEAQ (reference sequence). V gave up 0 bases and J gave up 3 bases, with 0 bases separating them. There are 12 residues in the CDR3. As DNA, the CDR3 is TGTGCCAGCAGCTTAGCTGGAAACACCATATATTTT. Translating gives CASSLAGNTIYF.

The V and J genes are TRBV28 and TRBJ1-6, with D perhaps matching TRBD1 (5 bases). Trimming cost V 2 bases and J 9 bases, with 11 bases left between them. This CDR3 is 14 amino acids long. CDR1 and CDR2 from the germline V gene are MDHEN and SYDVKM. The DNA of the CDR3 is TGTGCCAGCAGTTTACTGGGGACTACTTCACCCCTCCACTTT. It codes for CASSLLGTTSPLHF. Together with reference TRBV28 and TRBJ1-6, the CDR3 gives the full variable domain: DVKVTQSSRYLVKRTGEKVFLECVQDMDHENMFWYRQDPGLGLRLIYFSYDVKMKEKGDIPEGYSVSREKKERFSLILESASTNQTSMYLCASSLLGTTSPLHFGNGTRLTVT.

This chain joins TRBV2 and TRBJ2-4; D may be TRBD1 (5 bases). V lost 1 base and J 3 bases, leaving 13 bases between the germline ends. The CDR3 sequence is 16 residues long. CDR1 is SNHLY, CDR2 FYNNEI, per germline. CDR3 nucleotides: TGTGCCAGCAGTGAAGACAGTTTAGGGGACAAAAACATTCAGTACTTC. This translates into CASSEDSLGDKNIQYF.

The table lists this clonotype with many counts. The V call is TRBV18, the J call TRBJ1-1, with D unclear. The CDR3 has 13 residues. The V and J ends lost 4 bases and 5 bases respectively, with 11 bases between them. Germline V lookup: CDR1 KGHSH, CDR2 LQKENI. The CDR3 loop is CASSLGSDTEAFF. As DNA, the CDR3 is TGTGCCAGCTCACTTGGTAGTGATACTGAAGCTTTCTTT.

V gene TRBV18 combines with J gene TRBJ2-7; D is undetermined. CDR3 size: 13 residues. CDR1 and CDR2 (germline): KGHSH, LQKENI. The germline V and J ends were trimmed by 2 bases and 7 bases, with 12 bases remaining between them. CDR3 sequence reads: CASSPDGSGEQYF. For the CDR3, the DNA is TGTGCCAGCTCACCAGACGGTTCTGGGGAGCAGTACTTC.

This clonotype occurred a few times. V gene TRBV20-1 combines with J gene TRBJ1-2; 7 bases match TRBD1. This CDR3 is 14 amino acids long. The V and J ends lost 1 base and 4 bases, in that order; junction bases with no gene match: 6. CDR1 DFQATT and CDR2 SNEGSKA come from the germline V gene (reference sequence). DNA of the CDR3: TGCAGTGCTAGAGGTCCGGCAGGGGGCTATGGCTACACCTTC. It translates to CSARGPAGGYGYTF.

The table lists this clonotype with many counts. The genes are TRBV10-3 and TRBJ2-7; D not certain. Germline CDR1 and CDR2: ENHRY and SYGVKD. The CDR3 extends over 15 amino acids. The V and J ends lost 5 bases and 3 bases respectively, with 17 bases between them. The CDR3 region has the DNA TGTGCCATCAGTCAGAACTCCGGTCTCGACTACGAGCAGTACTTC. This translates into CAISQNSGLDYEQYF.

This clonotype has a handful of counts. This chain joins TRBV4-2 and TRBJ1-5; D is perhaps TRBD1 (6 bases). The CDR3 is 17 amino acids. Germline V gene lookup returns CDR1 LGHNA and CDR2 YNFKEQ. V lost 1 base and J 2 bases, leaving 15 bases between the germline ends. CDR3 region: CASSQGSGAAGNQPQHF. In DNA, the CDR3 is TGTGCCAGCAGCCAAGGGTCAGGGGCTGCGGGCAATCAGCCCCAGCATTTT.

This clonotype appeared many times. This rearrangement joins TRBV6-1 to TRBJ1-6, with D unresolved. The CDR3 extends over 13 amino acids. CDR1 is MNHNS, CDR2 SASEGT, per germline. Trimming cost V 1 base and J 10 bases, with 8 bases left between them. CDR3 region: CASSEVGRSPLHF. CDR3 sequence (DNA): TGTGCCAGCAGTGAAGTCGGTCGCTCACCCCTCCACTTT.

This chain connects TRBV10-3 to TRBJ2-7, with D possibly being TRBD1 (6 bases). This CDR3 is 12 amino acids long. CDR1 and CDR2 (germline): ENHRY, SYGVKD. V was trimmed by 10 bases and J by 2 bases, leaving 12 bases between them. The CDR3 DNA reads as TGTGCCAGCAGACAGGCCCCCTACGAGCAGTACTTC. The encoded protein is CASRQAPYEQYF.

V is TRBV21-1 and J is TRBJ2-7; the table's D call, TRBD1, has no DNA check behind it. TRBV21-1 is annotated as a pseudogene. The CDR3 covers 15 residues. CDR3 nucleotides: TGTGCCAGCAGCCCTCGGGACAGGGTCGGTGGGGAGCAGTACTTC. As protein: CASSPRDRVGGEQYF.

This clonotype was seen more than once but under ten times. The chain employs TRBV4-1 and TRBJ1-1, with TRBD1 matching 10 bases. Looked up from germline, CDR1 is MGHRA and CDR2 is YSYEKL. This CDR3 has 16 amino acids. V gave up 4 bases and J gave up 2 bases; unmatched junction bases: 7. In nucleotides, the CDR3 is TGCGCCAGCAGCCTGGGGACAGGGGCCTTAAACACTGAAGCTTTCTTT. Translating gives CASSLGTGALNTEAFF.

The genes are TRBV10-3 and TRBJ1-2; D uncertain. Germline V gene lookup returns CDR1 ENHRY and CDR2 SYGVKD. The ends were cut back, 3 bases at V and 3 bases at J, with 8 bases in the middle. The CDR3 has 13 amino acids. Written as DNA, the CDR3 is TGTGCCATCAGTGATCAGGAGCACTATGGCTACACCTTC. Its protein is CAISDQEHYGYTF.